Listed here are 22 T cell receptor beta chains from one sample, sequenced in a study of blood T cells in healthy people across ages. A second PCR of about 7 to 11 cycles used a sample-barcoded 5' primer and a J-beta primer mix. Each CDR3 protein is one row after TCRdb ran MiXCR on the 5' RACE reads. The table records hundreds of thousands of distinct CDR3 sequences, roughly 21% of them present only once. The sequenced sample was blood. Source of these receptors: a man aged 65 to 79 in good health.

Only a few counts were recorded for this clonotype. The rearrangement joins TRBV12-3 or TRBV12-4 to TRBJ2-5; perhaps TRBD2 as D (6 bases). The ends were cut back, 4 bases at V and 5 bases at J, with 11 bases in the middle. This CDR3 contains 13 residues. CDR3 loop: CASSSGVVETQYF. The CDR3 DNA sequence: TGTGCCAGCAGTTCGGGAGTAGTGGAGACCCAGTACTTC.

This clonotype was counted only a few times. The genes are TRBV5-1 and TRBJ2-2; 7 bases map to TRBD2. Germline trimming cut 3 bases from V and 5 bases from J; bases unmatched to any gene: 10. Germline assignment: CDR1 SGHRS and CDR2 YFSETQ. There are 16 residues in the CDR3. CDR3 sequence reads: CASSYESGVGTGELFF. DNA for the CDR3: TGCGCCAGCAGCTATGAAAGCGGGGTAGGAACCGGGGAGCTGTTTTTT.

V gene TRBV20-1 combines with J gene TRBJ2-1; TRBD1 agrees at 7 bases. Germline CDR1 is DFQATT and CDR2 is SNEGSKA (reference sequence). CDR3 size: 12 residues. V lost 8 bases, J lost 7 bases, and 8 bases stayed unmatched. The CDR3 loop is CSTETGRNEQFF. DNA of the CDR3: TGCAGTACCGAGACAGGGAGAAATGAGCAGTTCTTC.

The chain recombines TRBV3-1 with TRBJ2-1; tentatively, D is TRBD2 (6 bases). The CDR3 is made up of 13 amino acids. The germline CDR1 and CDR2 sequences are LGHDT and YNNKEL (reference sequence). V lost 8 bases to trimming and J lost 7 bases, with 15 bases between them. CDR3 sequence: CASGTGVRNEQFF. The CDR3 DNA is TGTGCCAGCGGGACGGGGGTACGGAATGAGCAGTTCTTC.

This clonotype has more than one count but fewer than ten. J is TRBJ2-5 and V is TRBV14, with D possibly matching TRBD2 (6 bases). Germline CDR1 reads SGHDN; CDR2 reads FVKESK. This CDR3 region has 16 residues. V lost 0 bases and J lost 2, with 13 bases in between. CDR3 bases: TGTGCCAGCAGCCAAGATCTGAGCGGAGGGCAAGAGACCCAGTACTTC. Translating it yields CASSQDLSGGQETQYF.

This clonotype was counted once. The chain recombines TRBV7-3 with TRBJ1-4, with TRBD1 identical over 9 bases. V lost 5 bases to trimming and J lost 8 bases; unmatched junction nucleotides: 3. CDR1 and CDR2 from the germline V gene are SGHTA and FQGTGA. CDR3 length: 13 amino acids. The CDR3 sequence is CASSAGQGEKLFF. The CDR3 nucleotides are TGTGCCAGCAGCGCCGGACAGGGGGAAAAACTGTTTTTT.

This clonotype was found a few times. The rearrangement joins TRBV18 to TRBJ1-1, with unresolved D. The CDR3 has 13 amino acids. The germline CDR1 and CDR2 sequences are KGHSH and LQKENI. V lost 6 bases and J 1 base, leaving 9 bases between the germline ends. CDR3 sequence: CASSTKENTEAFF. CDR3 DNA sequence: TGTGCCAGCTCCACCAAGGAGAACACTGAAGCTTTCTTT.

This clonotype was counted between two and nine times. The chain recombines TRBV19 with TRBJ1-1, with D unclear. This CDR3 is built from 14 residues. Deletions cut 5 bases from V and 11 bases from J, with 21 bases between. Looked up from germline, CDR1 is LNHDA and CDR2 is SQIVND (reference sequence). The CDR3 region is CASSGLGPGSEAFF. The DNA for the CDR3 is TGTGCCAGTAGTGGACTAGGACCCGGATCCGAGGCTTTCTTT.

The rearrangement joins TRBV5-1 to TRBJ1-1, with D tentatively TRBD1 (5 bases). CDR1 and CDR2 from the germline V gene are SGHRS and YFSETQ. CDR3 length: 14 amino acids. V was pared by 4 bases and J by 7 bases, with 17 bases between. In DNA form, the CDR3 reads TGCGCCAGCAGCGTGGGGACGCAACGGGGTGAAGCTTTCTTT. This sequence encodes CASSVGTQRGEAFF.

The chain recombines TRBV2 with TRBJ1-3, with 7 bases lining up with TRBD1. The CDR3 contains 16 residues. Germline assignment: CDR1 SNHLY and CDR2 FYNNEI. The V segment lost 4 bases and the J segment 0 bases; nucleotides outside the gene matches: 6. CDR3 nucleotide sequence: TGTGCCAGCAGTGGGGGACAGCCAAACTCTGGAAACACCATATATTTT. It codes for CASSGGQPNSGNTIYF.

The chain carries TRBV5-1 and TRBJ2-1; tentatively, D is TRBD2 (5 bases). The CDR3 runs 15 residues. Germline V gene lookup returns CDR1 SGHRS and CDR2 YFSETQ. Trimming took off 5 bases at V and 8 bases at J, with 20 bases between the two ends. Here the CDR3 reads CASSPSGRTVDEQFF. The CDR3 DNA reads TGCGCCAGCAGTCCCAGCGGTCGAACTGTCGATGAGCAGTTCTTC.

The rearrangement links TRBV4-1 to TRBJ1-5, with a possible D match to TRBD1 (5 bases). Germline CDR1 and CDR2: MGHRA and YSYEKL. V was clipped by 0 bases and J by 6 bases, with 12 bases between them. This CDR3 comprises 15 residues. CDR3 protein: CASSQEGQPGQPQHF. CDR3 nucleotides: TGCGCCAGCAGCCAAGAGGGGCAGCCCGGTCAGCCCCAGCATTTT.

There are a few counts of this clonotype. The chain is built from TRBV4-3 and TRBJ2-3; D is uncertain. The ends were cut back, 1 base at V and 5 bases at J, with 13 bases in the middle. Germline lookup yields CDR1 LGHNA and CDR2 YSLEER. The CDR3 is 15 residues long. The CDR3 DNA follows: TGCGCCAGCAGCCAAGGCGCTCAGGCCCAAGATACGCAGTATTTT. Residues: CASSQGAQAQDTQYF.

The J gene is TRBJ1-4, the V gene TRBV20-1, with D perhaps TRBD1 (5 bases). CDR3 size: 15 residues. CDR1 is DFQATT and CDR2 is SNEGSKA in the germline V gene (reference sequence). The germline V and J ends were trimmed by 5 bases and 4 bases, with 17 bases remaining between them. Written as DNA, the CDR3 is TGCAGTGCTCTGGGGCCGGGAACAGATAATGAAAAACTGTTTTTT. This encodes CSALGPGTDNEKLFF.

This clonotype was observed a few times. The chain recombines TRBV5-1 with TRBJ1-4; weak D call: TRBD1 (6 bases). CDR1 is SGHRS and CDR2 is YFSETQ in the germline V gene. The ends were cut back, 5 bases at V and 6 bases at J, with 14 bases in the middle. The CDR3 is 14 amino acids. CDR3 in DNA: TGCGCCAGCAGACGACAGGAGGCCTATGAAAAACTGTTTTTT. Translated, it gives CASRRQEAYEKLFF.

The chain couples TRBV15 to TRBJ2-5; D might be TRBD1 (5 bases). Germline V lookup: CDR1 LNHNV, CDR2 YYDKDF (reference sequence). The CDR3 covers 15 residues. V was shortened by 0 bases and J by 1 base, with 9 bases between the two germline ends. Here the CDR3 DNA reads TGTGCCACCAGCAGAGAACCAGGGTTCCAAGAGACCCAGTACTTC. Protein sequence: CATSREPGFQETQYF.

The chain has TRBV7-2 and TRBJ2-3; unclear D gene. Trimming pared 4 bases from V and 6 bases from J, leaving 11 bases between. The CDR3 is 13 residues long. In germline, CDR1 is SGHTA, CDR2 FQGNSA. CDR3 in amino acids: CASSSELFDTQYF. CDR3 DNA sequence: TGTGCCAGCAGCTCAGAACTATTTGATACGCAGTATTTT.

The chain joins TRBV28 to TRBJ1-1; 9 nucleotides match TRBD1. V was clipped by 6 bases and J by 3 bases; unmatched bases: 8. The CDR3 is made up of 15 amino acids. Germline values: CDR1 MDHEN, CDR2 SYDVKM. CDR3 coding DNA: TGTGCCAGCAGGACAGGGGGTCTGCAGGACACTGAAGCTTTCTTT. The encoded protein is CASRTGGLQDTEAFF.

This clonotype was observed a handful of times. The V call is TRBV19, the J call TRBJ1-5; 7 nucleotides align to TRBD1. CDR3 length: 15 amino acids. Germline values: CDR1 LNHDA, CDR2 SQIVND (reference sequence). The trim removed 3 bases at V and 7 bases at J, leaving 9 bases unmatched. Here the CDR3 reads CASSIGRGNGQPQHF. As DNA, the CDR3 is TGTGCCAGTAGTATCGGCAGGGGGAACGGGCAGCCCCAGCATTTT.

This clonotype was observed a few times. V usage is TRBV6-6 and J usage is TRBJ1-4; TRBD1 aligns across 7 bases. V was clipped by 4 bases and J by 3 bases; unmatched bases: 5. The CDR3 contains 15 residues. Germline CDR1 and CDR2: MNHNY and SVGAGI (reference sequence). The CDR3 here is CASSFDRESNEKLFF. Written as DNA, the CDR3 is TGTGCCAGCAGTTTTGACAGGGAGTCTAATGAAAAACTGTTTTTT.

This clonotype was picked up many times. The chain employs TRBV7-6 and TRBJ2-7, with TRBD2 as a possible D gene (6 bases). This CDR3 has 12 amino acids. The V end was cut by 8 bases, the J end by 3 bases, with 11 bases between. Germline V gene lookup returns CDR1 SGHVS and CDR2 FNYEAQ. As DNA, the CDR3 is TGTGCCAGCTTCGGCGGGAACTACGAGCAGTACTTC. Translated, it gives CASFGGNYEQYF.

The chain carries TRBV28 and TRBJ1-5; possible D gene TRBD1, 6 bases. The CDR3 extends over 16 amino acids. Trimming shortened V by 2 bases and J by 7 bases, and 18 bases separated the two germline ends. Germline CDR1 is MDHEN and CDR2 is SYDVKM. The chain's CDR3 is CASSLPAGGGTQPQHF. For the CDR3, the DNA is TGTGCCAGCAGTTTACCAGCTGGAGGGGGGACGCAGCCCCAGCATTTT.